This entry lists 19 T cell receptor beta chains sequenced from one sample in a study of cytomegalovirus exposure and HLA in healthy donors. The table came from immunoSEQ multiplex PCR; TCRdb's copy has only in-frame clones and leaves some out. The sample records around 300,000 clones, about nine tenths being singletons. The sequenced sample consisted of PBMCs. These receptors were taken from a woman in her twenties or thirties in good health and CMV-seropositive.

CDR3 in amino acids: CASSRGQGARNTEAFF. In DNA, the CDR3 is TGTGCCAGCAGCCGTGGACAGGGGGCAAGGAACACTGAAGCTTTCTTT. The chain has TRBV7-2 and TRBJ1-1, with 11 bases that match TRBD1. This CDR3 contains 16 residues. J was trimmed by 1 base and V by 5 bases; bases with no gene match: 6. Germline-derived CDR1 and CDR2 are SGHTA and FQGNSA.

The chain recombines TRBV4-3 with TRBJ1-1; perhaps TRBD1 as D (6 bases). The CDR3 has 13 residues. From germline, CDR1 is LGHNA and CDR2 YSLEER. The V end was cut by 8 bases, the J end by 1 base, with 11 bases between. The CDR3 protein is CASGRTANTEAFF. The DNA of the CDR3 is TGCGCCAGCGGGAGGACAGCGAACACTGAAGCTTTCTTT.

The chain couples TRBV6-5 to TRBJ1-5; D gene uncertain. Trimming left V 2 bases short and J 6 bases short, with 11 bases between. CDR3 length equals 14 residues. From germline, CDR1 is MNHEY and CDR2 SVGAGI. The CDR3 loop is CASSYAAGGQPQHF. The CDR3 coding sequence is TGTGCCAGCAGTTACGCGGCGGGTGGTCAGCCCCAGCATTTT.

Here the CDR3 DNA reads TGTGCCAGCAGCTTGGGACAGGGTGTCGGCGAGCAGTACTTC. Residues: CASSLGQGVGEQYF. The V and J genes are TRBV7-3 and TRBJ2-7; 9 bases align to TRBD1. The trim removed 3 bases at V and 6 bases at J, leaving 6 bases unmatched. The germline CDR1 and CDR2 sequences are SGHTA and FQGTGA. The CDR3 consists of 14 residues.

This rearrangement joins TRBV6-1 to TRBJ2-7; D unclear. V lost 0 bases and J lost 6, with 3 bases in between. The germline CDR1 and CDR2 sequences are MNHNS and SASEGT. CDR3 size: 11 residues. The CDR3 nucleotides are TGTGCCAGCAGTGAAGCGCGCGAGCAGTACTTC. It translates to CASSEAREQYF.

The chain recombines TRBV19 with TRBJ1-4, with a weak D call TRBD1 (6 bases). The germline CDR1 and CDR2 sequences are LNHDA and SQIVND (reference sequence). Trimming cost V 4 bases and J 7 bases, with 13 bases left between them. This CDR3 contains 14 residues. The DNA of the CDR3 is TGTGCCAGTAGTACACAGGGTTGGCGTGAAAAACTGTTTTTT. Amino acid sequence: CASSTQGWREKLFF.

This rearrangement joins TRBV13 to TRBJ2-2, with TRBD2 matching 9 bases. Unmatched junction bases numbered 4, after V lost 11 bases and J lost 3 bases. Germline V gene sequence: CDR1 PRHDT, CDR2 FYEKMQ (reference sequence). This CDR3 is built from 13 residues. The CDR3 coding sequence is TGTGCCGGCGGGAGGGCCGACACCGGGGAGCTGTTTTTT. The encoded protein is CAGGRADTGELFF.

The CDR3: CASSLQLGNEQFF. CDR3 sequence (DNA): TGTGCCAGCAGCCTACAATTGGGCAATGAGCAGTTCTTC. The V gene is TRBV14, the J gene TRBJ2-1; D is uncertain. The CDR3 extends over 13 amino acids. Per germline, CDR1 SGHDN and CDR2 FVKESK. V dropped 4 bases and J dropped 6 bases, with 10 bases sitting between them.

The chain employs TRBV11-2 and TRBJ2-5, with D uncertain. The germline V gene has CDR1 SGHAT and CDR2 FQNNGV. CDR3 length: 14 amino acids. The V end lost 0 bases, the J end lost 2 bases, and 7 bases lay between the germline ends. In DNA, the CDR3 is TGTGCCAGCAGCTTAGATTCTCTTCAAGAGACCCAGTACTTC. Protein sequence: CASSLDSLQETQYF.

The rearrangement joins TRBV28 to TRBJ1-6; D uncertain. The CDR3 runs to 12 residues. The V gene lost 4 bases and the J gene lost 10 bases, with 8 bases spanning the gap. The germline CDR1 and CDR2 sequences are MDHEN and SYDVKM. The CDR3 bases are TGTGCCAGCAGTTCCGTAGGGTCACCCCTCCACTTT. Its protein is CASSSVGSPLHF. Combining the CDR3 with reference TRBV28 and TRBJ1-6 gives the whole variable domain DVKVTQSSRYLVKRTGEKVFLECVQDMDHENMFWYRQDPGLGLRLIYFSYDVKMKEKGDIPEGYSVSREKKERFSLILESASTNQTSMYLCASSSVGSPLHFGNGTRLTVT.

The V call is TRBV7-9, the J call TRBJ1-5, with TRBD1 identical over 9 bases. Germline V lookup: CDR1 SEHNR, CDR2 FQNEAQ (reference sequence). The CDR3 contains 16 residues. V trimming: 0 bases; J trimming: 3 bases; junction bases outside the gene matches: 3. CDR3 nucleotide sequence: TGTGCCAGCAGCTTAGCCACAGGGGGCCCCAATCAGCCCCAGCATTTT. Translation: CASSLATGGPNQPQHF.

The genes are TRBV7-3 and TRBJ1-1; 11 bases agree with TRBD1. The germline V gene has CDR1 SGHTA and CDR2 FQGTGA. V trimming: 3 bases; J trimming: 4 bases; junction bases outside the gene matches: 7. The CDR3 totals 16 residues. CDR3 region: CASSFGQGAGFTEAFF. The CDR3 DNA sequence: TGTGCCAGCAGCTTCGGACAGGGGGCAGGTTTCACTGAAGCTTTCTTT.

V usage is TRBV10-3 and J usage is TRBJ2-7, with D maybe TRBD1 (5 bases). The germline V and J ends were trimmed by 3 bases and 6 bases, with 15 bases remaining between them. The CDR3 is 14 residues long. CDR1 ENHRY and CDR2 SYGVKD come from the germline V gene. The CDR3 DNA reads TGTGCCATCAGTGAAATGGAAGGGGCGGCCGAGCAGTACTTC. Translating it yields CAISEMEGAAEQYF.

This chain joins TRBV28 and TRBJ1-2; no clear D gene. The ends were cut back, 3 bases at V and 4 bases at J, with 12 bases in the middle. Germline values: CDR1 MDHEN, CDR2 SYDVKM. This CDR3 contains 14 residues. CDR3 nucleotides: TGTGCCAGCAGTTTTAGGCGGCAAAGCTATGGCTACACCTTC. Protein sequence: CASSFRRQSYGYTF.

The chain employs TRBV30 and TRBJ1-2; unclear D gene. This CDR3 is built from 10 residues. Looked up from germline, CDR1 is GTSNPN and CDR2 is SVGIG (reference sequence). V lost 4 bases, J lost 6 bases, and 6 bases lay in between. CDR3 coding DNA: TGTGCCTGGAACAGCCATGGCTACACCTTC. The encoded protein is CAWNSHGYTF.

The chain has TRBV15 and TRBJ1-4; TRBD1 might be the D (6 bases). Germline values: CDR1 LNHNV, CDR2 YYDKDF (reference sequence). The CDR3 contains 17 residues. V was trimmed by 0 bases and J by 3 bases, leaving 14 bases between them. The chain's CDR3 is CATSREARGPPNEKLFF. The DNA for the CDR3 is TGTGCCACCAGCAGAGAGGCCAGGGGACCGCCTAATGAAAAACTGTTTTTT.

The chain couples TRBV2 to TRBJ2-7; maybe TRBD2 (5 bases). Germline CDR1 is SNHLY and CDR2 is FYNNEI. This CDR3 region has 12 residues. Trimming left V 6 bases short and J 4 bases short, with 10 bases between. The CDR3 sequence: CASRDWGYEQYF. The CDR3 region has the DNA TGTGCCAGCAGGGACTGGGGTTACGAGCAGTACTTC. The full variable domain, completed using reference TRBV2 and TRBJ2-7, is EPEVTQTPSHQVTQMGQEVILRCVPISNHLYFYWYRQILGQKVEFLVSFYNNEISEKSEIFDDQFSVERPDGSNFTLKIRSTKLEDSAMYFCASRDWGYEQYFGPGTRLTVT.

This rearrangement joins TRBV29-1 to TRBJ1-2; D is uncertain. V lost 1 base to trimming and J lost 0 bases, with 9 bases between them. CDR3 length equals 14 residues. The V gene's germline CDR1 is SQVTM and CDR2 ANQGSEA. CDR3 DNA: TGCAGCGTTGAAGGCAGCCCTTCTAACTATGGCTACACCTTC. This encodes CSVEGSPSNYGYTF.

The rearrangement uses TRBV18 and TRBJ2-7; perhaps TRBD2 as D (6 bases). This CDR3 contains 13 residues. The V gene lost 6 bases and the J gene lost 3 bases, with 12 bases spanning the gap. From germline, CDR1 is KGHSH and CDR2 LQKENI. The CDR3 loop reads CASSGLPSYEQYF. CDR3 nucleotides: TGTGCCAGCTCTGGACTACCCAGCTACGAGCAGTACTTC.